These 14 T cell receptor beta chains were sequenced from one sample in a study of blood T cell repertoires in COVID-19. Profiling relied on immunoSEQ multiplex PCR, and the TCRdb table lists in-frame clones only, not all of them. The sample has under 200,000 clones; roughly 86% are singletons. The sequenced material came from peripheral blood. The receptors derive from a man aged 70 or older with acute or convalescent COVID-19.

The chain uses TRBV5-1 and TRBJ1-1; weak D call: TRBD1 (5 bases). Germline V gene lookup returns CDR1 SGHRS and CDR2 YFSETQ. The CDR3 length is 14 residues. Trimming took off 0 bases at V and 0 bases at J, with 6 bases between the two ends. Here the CDR3 DNA reads TGCGCCAGCAGCTTGGACAGGATGAACACTGAAGCTTTCTTT. Translating gives CASSLDRMNTEAFF.

This sequence joins TRBV10-3 and TRBJ2-5, with 8 positions matching TRBD2. CDR1 is ENHRY, CDR2 SYGVKD, per germline. The trim removed 0 bases at V and 5 bases at J, leaving 2 bases unmatched. This CDR3 is 14 amino acids long. CDR3 protein: CAISESGGGETQYF. DNA of the CDR3: TGTGCCATCAGTGAGTCCGGCGGGGGGGAGACCCAGTACTTC.

This sequence joins TRBV28 and TRBJ1-4; D is perhaps TRBD1 (5 bases). Trimming shortened V by 3 bases and J by 10 bases, and 15 bases separated the two germline ends. The CDR3 runs to 14 residues. The germline CDR1 and CDR2 sequences are MDHEN and SYDVKM. This chain's CDR3 is CASSFPDKWGKLFF. CDR3 nucleotide sequence: TGTGCCAGCAGTTTCCCGGACAAGTGGGGAAAACTGTTTTTT.

The chain is built from TRBV29-1 and TRBJ1-5; the match to TRBD1 covers 7 bases. V trimming: 5 bases; J trimming: 4 bases; junction bases outside the gene matches: 5. CDR3 length: 13 residues. CDR1 and CDR2 (germline): SQVTM, ANQGSEA. The CDR3 here is CSVRDSPNQPQHF. The CDR3 nucleotides are TGCAGCGTTCGGGACAGCCCAAATCAGCCCCAGCATTTT. The full variable domain, completed using reference TRBV29-1 and TRBJ1-5, is SAVISQKPSRDICQRGTSLTIQCQVDSQVTMMFWYRQQPGQSLTLIATANQGSEATYESGFVIDKFPISRPNLTFSTLTVSNMSPEDSSIYLCSVRDSPNQPQHFGDGTRLSIL.

The CDR3 nucleotides are TGTGCCATCAGTGATCGGACAGGGACAGAGACCCAGTACTTC. This encodes CAISDRTGTETQYF. The chain joins TRBV10-3 to TRBJ2-5, with 8 positions matching TRBD1. This CDR3 comprises 14 residues. Germline values: CDR1 ENHRY, CDR2 SYGVKD. V lost 3 bases, J lost 4 bases, and 4 bases stayed unmatched.

This chain connects TRBV5-6 to TRBJ1-2, with 10 bases fitting TRBD1. The CDR3 covers 14 residues. Trimming took 4 bases from V and 8 from J; bases not matched to a gene: 8. Germline CDR1 and CDR2: SGHDT and YYEEEE. The CDR3 protein is CASSLDRGRGGYTF. CDR3 in DNA: TGTGCCAGCAGCCTTGACAGGGGGCGAGGGGGCTACACCTTC.

In its sample, this clone was seen once. The V and J genes are TRBV18 and TRBJ2-1; D may be TRBD1 (6 bases). The length of the CDR3 is 16 residues. The germline CDR1 and CDR2 sequences are KGHSH and LQKENI. V shed 3 bases and J shed 2 bases, with 14 bases lying between them. Here the CDR3 DNA reads TGTGCCAGCTCACCCAAAGGGGGACGGACCTACAATGAGCAGTTCTTC. It is translated as CASSPKGGRTYNEQFF.

CDR3 in amino acids: CASSAPPGTVNSPLHF. The CDR3 region has the DNA TGTGCCAGCAGCGCCCCCCCCGGGACAGTTAATTCACCCCTCCACTTT. The genes are TRBV9 and TRBJ1-6; 7 nucleotides agree with TRBD1. Looked up from germline, CDR1 is SGDLS and CDR2 is YYNGEE. V lost 3 bases to trimming and J lost 6 bases; unmatched junction nucleotides: 9. This CDR3 spans 16 amino acids.

The chain combines TRBV5-5 with TRBJ2-3; 9 bases line up with TRBD1. CDR3 size: 15 residues. Germline values: CDR1 SGHKS, CDR2 YYEKEE (reference sequence). The ends lost 4 bases at V and 2 bases at J; junction bases unmatched: 5. CDR3: CASSPRQGDTDTQYF. The CDR3 DNA follows: TGTGCCAGCAGCCCCCGACAGGGGGACACAGATACGCAGTATTTT.

The genes are TRBV5-3 and TRBJ2-3; possibly TRBD1 for D (5 bases). TRBV5-3 is labeled an ORF, and its function is uncertain. V was cut by 1 base and J by 0 bases, with 12 bases left in between. This CDR3 comprises 16 residues. In nucleotides, the CDR3 is TGTGCCAGAAGCTTGAGGCGGCAGGGTAGCACAGATACGCAGTATTTT. This codes for CARSLRRQGSTDTQYF.

This clone was detected many times. The chain couples TRBV27 to TRBJ2-1; no clear D. Trimming left V 6 bases short and J 6 bases short, with 15 bases between. This CDR3 has 14 residues. CDR1 and CDR2 from the germline V gene are MNHEY and SMNVEV (reference sequence). CDR3 in DNA: TGTGCCAGCAGGCTAGGATGGCCGGGCAATGAGCAGTTCTTC. Residues: CASRLGWPGNEQFF.

The chain combines TRBV11-2 with TRBJ1-2, with TRBD1 identical over 7 bases. The CDR3 is made up of 14 amino acids. The trim removed 3 bases at V and 2 bases at J, leaving 3 bases unmatched. Germline V lookup: CDR1 SGHAT, CDR2 FQNNGV. The CDR3 region is CASSFTGANYGYTF. In nucleotides, the CDR3 is TGTGCCAGCAGCTTTACAGGGGCCAACTATGGCTACACCTTC. Looking up the rest from reference TRBV11-2 and TRBJ1-2 gives the full variable domain: EAGVAQSPRYKIIEKRQSVAFWCNPISGHATLYWYQQILGQGPKLLIQFQNNGVVDDSQLPKDRFSAERLKGVDSTLKIQPAKLEDSAVYLCASSFTGANYGYTFGSGTRLTVV.

The chain links TRBV28 to TRBJ2-2; tentatively, D is TRBD1 (5 bases). The germline V and J ends were trimmed by 6 bases and 5 bases, with 16 bases remaining between them. This CDR3 is built from 15 residues. From germline, CDR1 is MDHEN and CDR2 SYDVKM. DNA for the CDR3: TGTGCCAGCAGCCCAGGGCAGGGTTGGACCGGGGAGCTGTTTTTT. Its translation: CASSPGQGWTGELFF.

In this sample, this clone turned up a few times. The chain uses TRBV7-2 and TRBJ2-3; 9 positions agree with TRBD2. V gave up 6 bases and J gave up 6 bases; unmatched junction bases: 10. CDR1 and CDR2 (germline): SGHTA, FQGNSA. The CDR3 totals 15 residues. CDR3: CASSLAGWGADTQYF. CDR3 sequence (DNA): TGTGCCAGCAGTCTAGCGGGGTGGGGGGCCGATACGCAGTATTTT.